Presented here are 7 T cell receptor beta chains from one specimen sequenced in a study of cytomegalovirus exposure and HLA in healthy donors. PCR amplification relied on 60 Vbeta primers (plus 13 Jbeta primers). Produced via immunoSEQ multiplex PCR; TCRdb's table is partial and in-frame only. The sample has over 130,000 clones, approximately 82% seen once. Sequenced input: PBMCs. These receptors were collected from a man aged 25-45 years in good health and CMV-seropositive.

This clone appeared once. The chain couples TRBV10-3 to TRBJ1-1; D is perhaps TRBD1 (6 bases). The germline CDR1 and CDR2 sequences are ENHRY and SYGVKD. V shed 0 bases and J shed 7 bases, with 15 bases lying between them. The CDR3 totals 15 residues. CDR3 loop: CAISESPPTQGEAFF. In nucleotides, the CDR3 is TGTGCCATCAGTGAGTCGCCCCCCACACAGGGTGAAGCTTTCTTT.

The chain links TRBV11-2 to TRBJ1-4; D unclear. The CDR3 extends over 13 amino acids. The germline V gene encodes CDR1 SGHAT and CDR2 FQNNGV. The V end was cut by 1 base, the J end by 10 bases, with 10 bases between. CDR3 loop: CASSLGASGKLFF. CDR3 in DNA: TGTGCCAGCAGCTTAGGAGCAAGTGGAAAACTGTTTTTT.

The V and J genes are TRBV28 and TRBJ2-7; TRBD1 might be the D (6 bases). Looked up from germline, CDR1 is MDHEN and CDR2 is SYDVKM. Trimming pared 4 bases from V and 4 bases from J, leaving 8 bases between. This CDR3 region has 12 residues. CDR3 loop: CASSSTGYEQYF. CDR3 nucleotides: TGTGCCAGCAGTTCGACAGGTTACGAGCAGTACTTC. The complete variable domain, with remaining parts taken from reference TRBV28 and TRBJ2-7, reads DVKVTQSSRYLVKRTGEKVFLECVQDMDHENMFWYRQDPGLGLRLIYFSYDVKMKEKGDIPEGYSVSREKKERFSLILESASTNQTSMYLCASSSTGYEQYFGPGTRLTVT.

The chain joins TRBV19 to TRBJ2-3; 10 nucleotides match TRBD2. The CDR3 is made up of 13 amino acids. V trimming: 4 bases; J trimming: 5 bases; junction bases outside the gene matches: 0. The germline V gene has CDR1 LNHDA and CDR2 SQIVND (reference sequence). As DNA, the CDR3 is TGTGCCAGTAGTACTAGCGGGAGAGATACGCAGTATTTT. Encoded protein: CASSTSGRDTQYF. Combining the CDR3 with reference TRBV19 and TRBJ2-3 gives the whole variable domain DGGITQSPKYLFRKEGQNVTLSCEQNLNHDAMYWYRQDPGQGLRLIYYSQIVNDFQKGDIAEGYSVSREKKESFPLTVTSAQKNPTAFYLCASSTSGRDTQYFGPGTRLTVL.

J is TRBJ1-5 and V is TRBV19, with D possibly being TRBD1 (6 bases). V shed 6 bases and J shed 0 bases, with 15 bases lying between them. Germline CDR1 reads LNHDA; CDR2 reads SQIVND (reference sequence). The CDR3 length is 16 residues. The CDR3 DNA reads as TGTGCCAGTAGATTGGAAGGGGGAGATAGCAATCAGCCCCAGCATTTT. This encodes CASRLEGGDSNQPQHF.

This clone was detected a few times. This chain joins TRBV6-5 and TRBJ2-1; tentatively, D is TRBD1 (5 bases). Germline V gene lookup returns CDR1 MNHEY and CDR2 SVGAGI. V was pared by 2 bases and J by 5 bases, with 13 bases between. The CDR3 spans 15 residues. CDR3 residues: CASSYEGAQDNEQFF. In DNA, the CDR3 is TGTGCCAGCAGTTACGAAGGGGCCCAGGACAATGAGCAGTTCTTC.

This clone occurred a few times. The CDR3: CASSVQQGNGNTIYF. As DNA, the CDR3 is TGTGCCAGCAGTGTACAACAGGGGAACGGAAACACCATATATTTT. This chain links TRBV2 with TRBJ1-3; 7 bases match TRBD1. Germline-derived CDR1 and CDR2 are SNHLY and FYNNEI. The CDR3 runs 15 residues. V lost 4 bases, J lost 4 bases, and 7 bases stayed unmatched.